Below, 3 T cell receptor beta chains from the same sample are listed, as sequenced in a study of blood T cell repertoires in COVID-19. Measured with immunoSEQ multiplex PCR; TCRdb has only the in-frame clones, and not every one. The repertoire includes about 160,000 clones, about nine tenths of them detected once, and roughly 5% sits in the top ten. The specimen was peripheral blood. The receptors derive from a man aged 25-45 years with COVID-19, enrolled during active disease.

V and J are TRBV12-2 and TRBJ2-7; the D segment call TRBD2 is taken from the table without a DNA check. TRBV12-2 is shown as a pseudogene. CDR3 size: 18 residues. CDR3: CASRLFRRIVKQNYEQYF. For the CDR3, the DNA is TGTGCAAGTCGCTTATTCCGGAGGATAGTAAAGCAAAACTACGAGCAGTACTTC.

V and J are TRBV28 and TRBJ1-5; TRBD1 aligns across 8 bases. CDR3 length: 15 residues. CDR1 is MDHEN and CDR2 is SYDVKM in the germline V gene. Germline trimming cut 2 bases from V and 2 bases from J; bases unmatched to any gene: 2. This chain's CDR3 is CASSLPTGGNQPQHF. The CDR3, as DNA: TGTGCCAGCAGTTTACCGACAGGGGGCAATCAGCCCCAGCATTTT.

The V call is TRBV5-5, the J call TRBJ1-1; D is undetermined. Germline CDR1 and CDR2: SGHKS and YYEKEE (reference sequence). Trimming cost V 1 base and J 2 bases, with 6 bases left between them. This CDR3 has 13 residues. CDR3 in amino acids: CASSLIGNTEAFF. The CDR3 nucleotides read TGTGCCAGCAGCTTGATCGGTAACACTGAAGCTTTCTTT.